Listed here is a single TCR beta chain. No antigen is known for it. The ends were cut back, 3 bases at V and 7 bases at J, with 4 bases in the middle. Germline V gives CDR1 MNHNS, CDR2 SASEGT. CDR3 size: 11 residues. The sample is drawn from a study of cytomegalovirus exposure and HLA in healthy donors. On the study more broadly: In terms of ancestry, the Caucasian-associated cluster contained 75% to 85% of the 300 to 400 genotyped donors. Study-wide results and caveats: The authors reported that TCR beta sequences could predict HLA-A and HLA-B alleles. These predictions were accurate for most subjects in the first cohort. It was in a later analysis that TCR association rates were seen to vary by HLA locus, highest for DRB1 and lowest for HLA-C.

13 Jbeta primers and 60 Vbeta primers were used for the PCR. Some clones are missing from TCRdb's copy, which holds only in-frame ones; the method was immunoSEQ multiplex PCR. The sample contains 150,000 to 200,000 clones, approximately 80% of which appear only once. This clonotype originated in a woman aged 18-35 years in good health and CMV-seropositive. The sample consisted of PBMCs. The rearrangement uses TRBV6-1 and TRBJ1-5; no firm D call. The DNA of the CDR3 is TGTGCCAGCAGTGACGCGCAGCCCCAGCATTTT. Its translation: CASSDAQPQHF.